The source of this T cell receptor beta chain is a study of spatial heterogeneity in lung cancer. This clonotype was picked up many times. Its antigen is unidentified. Study results and caveats: More often at tumor resection than at routine follow-up, ubiquitous expanded tumor TCRs were detected in the blood.

TCRdb re-derived calls from the 5' RACE reads in MiXCR, one entry per CDR3 protein. The sample has some 35,000 distinct CDR3 sequences; more than 6.5% are singletons. Time point given: blood at routine non-recurrence follow-up after resection. The study sequenced unsorted whole RNA from tumor, nontumor lung or frozen PBMC. The source material was PBMCs, sampled at follow-up. The TCR comes from a male donor with early-stage non-small cell lung cancer.

The CDR3 DNA follows: TGCAGTGCTAGGACCGAGCGGGGGAACACTGAAGCTTTCTTT. It codes for CSARTERGNTEAFF. The chain couples TRBV20-1 to TRBJ1-1, with D unclear. V lost 3 bases and J 1 base, leaving 12 bases between the germline ends. CDR3 length: 14 amino acids. Germline assignment: CDR1 DFQATT and CDR2 SNEGSKA (reference sequence).